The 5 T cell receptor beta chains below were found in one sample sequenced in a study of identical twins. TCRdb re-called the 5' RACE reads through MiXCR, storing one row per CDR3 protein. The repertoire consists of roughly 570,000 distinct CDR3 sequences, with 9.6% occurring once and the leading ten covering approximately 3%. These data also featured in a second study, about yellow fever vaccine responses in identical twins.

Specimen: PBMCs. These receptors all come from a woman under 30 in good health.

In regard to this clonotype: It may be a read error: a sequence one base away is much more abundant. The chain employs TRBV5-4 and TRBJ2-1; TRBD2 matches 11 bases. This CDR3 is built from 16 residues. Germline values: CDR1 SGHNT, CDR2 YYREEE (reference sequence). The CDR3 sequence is CASSLGTSGGYNELFF. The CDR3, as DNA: TGTGCCAGCAGCTTGGGTACTAGCGGGGGCTACAATGAGCTGTTCTTC.

The DNA for the CDR3 is TGTGCCAGCAGCTCAAGGACTAGCGACGAGCAGTTCTTC. This codes for CASSSRTSDEQFF. V is TRBV7-2 and J is TRBJ2-1; 9 bases agree with TRBD2. CDR3 size: 13 residues. After removal of 4 bases from V and 10 bases from J, the junction contained 5 bases not matched to a gene. CDR1 is SGHTA, CDR2 FQGNSA, per germline.

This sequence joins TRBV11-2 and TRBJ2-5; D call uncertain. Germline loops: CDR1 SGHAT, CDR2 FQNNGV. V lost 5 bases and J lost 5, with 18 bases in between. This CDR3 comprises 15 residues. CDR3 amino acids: CASSPTPLLHETQYF. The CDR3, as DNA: TGTGCCAGCAGCCCAACCCCGCTGCTCCACGAGACCCAGTACTTC.

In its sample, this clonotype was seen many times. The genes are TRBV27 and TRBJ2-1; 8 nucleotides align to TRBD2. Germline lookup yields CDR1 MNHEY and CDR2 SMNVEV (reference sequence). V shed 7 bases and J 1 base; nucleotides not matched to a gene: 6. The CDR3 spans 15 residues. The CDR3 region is CASTQSGSSYNEQFF. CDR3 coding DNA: TGTGCCAGCACCCAAAGCGGGAGTTCCTACAATGAGCAGTTCTTC.

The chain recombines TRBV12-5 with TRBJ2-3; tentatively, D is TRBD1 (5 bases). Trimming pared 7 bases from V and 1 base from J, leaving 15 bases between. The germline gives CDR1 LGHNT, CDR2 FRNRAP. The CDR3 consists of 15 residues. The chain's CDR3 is CASAELQGGTDTQYF. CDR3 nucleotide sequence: TGTGCTAGTGCCGAACTCCAGGGTGGCACAGATACGCAGTATTTT. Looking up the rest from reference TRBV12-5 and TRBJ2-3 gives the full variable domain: DARVTQTPRHKVTEMGQEVTMRCQPILGHNTVFWYRQTMMQGLELLAYFRNRAPLDDSGMPKDRFSAEMPDATLATLKIQPSEPRDSAVYFCASAELQGGTDTQYFGPGTRLTVL.